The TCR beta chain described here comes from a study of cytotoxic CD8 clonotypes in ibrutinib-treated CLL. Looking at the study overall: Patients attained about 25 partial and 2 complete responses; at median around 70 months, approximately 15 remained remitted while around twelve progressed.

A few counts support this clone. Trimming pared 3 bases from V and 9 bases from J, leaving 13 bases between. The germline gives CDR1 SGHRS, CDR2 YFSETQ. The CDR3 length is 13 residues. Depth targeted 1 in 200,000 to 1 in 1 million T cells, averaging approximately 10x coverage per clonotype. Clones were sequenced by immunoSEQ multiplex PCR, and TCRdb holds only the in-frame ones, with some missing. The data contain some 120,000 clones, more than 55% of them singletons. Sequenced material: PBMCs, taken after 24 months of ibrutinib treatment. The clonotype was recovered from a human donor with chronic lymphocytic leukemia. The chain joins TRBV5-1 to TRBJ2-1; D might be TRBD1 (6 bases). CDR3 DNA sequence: TGCGCCAGCAGCTCAGGGGCTCAGGGTGAGCAGTTCTTC. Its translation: CASSSGAQGEQFF. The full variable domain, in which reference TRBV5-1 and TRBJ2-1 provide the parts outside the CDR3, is KAGVTQTPRYLIKTRGQQVTLSCSPISGHRSVSWYQQTPGQGLQFLFEYFSETQRNKGNFPGRFSGRQFSNSRSEMNVSTLELGDSALYLCASSSGAQGEQFFGPGTRLTVL.